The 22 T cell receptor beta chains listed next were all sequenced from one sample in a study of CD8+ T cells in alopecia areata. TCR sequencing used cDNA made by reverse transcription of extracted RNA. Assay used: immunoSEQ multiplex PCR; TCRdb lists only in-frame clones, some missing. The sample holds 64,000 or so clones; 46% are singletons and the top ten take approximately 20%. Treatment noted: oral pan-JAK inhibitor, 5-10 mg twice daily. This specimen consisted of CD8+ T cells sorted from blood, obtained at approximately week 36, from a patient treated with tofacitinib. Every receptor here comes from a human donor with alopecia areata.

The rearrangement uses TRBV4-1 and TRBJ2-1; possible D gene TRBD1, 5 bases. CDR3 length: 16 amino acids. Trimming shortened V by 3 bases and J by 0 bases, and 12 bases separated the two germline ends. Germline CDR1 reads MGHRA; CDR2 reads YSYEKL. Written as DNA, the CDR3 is TGCGCCAGCAGCCAGGTCCCAGGGAACTCCTACAATGAGCAGTTCTTC. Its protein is CASSQVPGNSYNEQFF.

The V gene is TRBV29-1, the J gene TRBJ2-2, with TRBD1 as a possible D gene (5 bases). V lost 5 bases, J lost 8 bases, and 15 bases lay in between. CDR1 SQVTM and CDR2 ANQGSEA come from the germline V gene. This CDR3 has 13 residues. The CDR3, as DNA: TGCAGCGTTTACCCCAGGGATGCGGGGGAGCTGTTTTTT. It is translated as CSVYPRDAGELFF.

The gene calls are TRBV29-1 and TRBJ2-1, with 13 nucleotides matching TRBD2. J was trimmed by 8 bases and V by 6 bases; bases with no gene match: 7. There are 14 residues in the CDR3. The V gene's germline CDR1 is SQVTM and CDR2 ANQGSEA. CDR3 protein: CSVDGLAGVHEQFF. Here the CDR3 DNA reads TGCAGCGTAGATGGACTAGCGGGAGTTCATGAGCAGTTCTTC.

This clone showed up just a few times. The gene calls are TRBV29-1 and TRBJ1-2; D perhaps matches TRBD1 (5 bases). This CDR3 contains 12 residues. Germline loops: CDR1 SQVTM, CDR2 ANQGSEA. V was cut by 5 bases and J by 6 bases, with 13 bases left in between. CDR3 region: CSVNQGTDGYTF. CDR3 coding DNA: TGCAGCGTTAACCAGGGAACGGATGGCTACACCTTC. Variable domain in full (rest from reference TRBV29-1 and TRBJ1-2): SAVISQKPSRDICQRGTSLTIQCQVDSQVTMMFWYRQQPGQSLTLIATANQGSEATYESGFVIDKFPISRPNLTFSTLTVSNMSPEDSSIYLCSVNQGTDGYTFGSGTRLTVV.

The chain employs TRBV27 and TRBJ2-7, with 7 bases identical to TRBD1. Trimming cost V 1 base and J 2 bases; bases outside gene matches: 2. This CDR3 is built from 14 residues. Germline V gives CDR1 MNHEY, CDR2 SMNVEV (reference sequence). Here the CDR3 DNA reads TGTGCCAGCAGTTTATGGACAGGAGCCTACGAGCAGTACTTC. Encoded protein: CASSLWTGAYEQYF.

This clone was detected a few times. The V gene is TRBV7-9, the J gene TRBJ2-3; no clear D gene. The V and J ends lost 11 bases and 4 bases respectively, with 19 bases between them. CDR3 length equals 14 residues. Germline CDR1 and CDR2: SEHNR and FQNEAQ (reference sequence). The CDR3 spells CAFLRLVSADTQYF. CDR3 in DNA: TGTGCCTTTCTCCGGCTGGTGTCGGCAGATACGCAGTATTTT.

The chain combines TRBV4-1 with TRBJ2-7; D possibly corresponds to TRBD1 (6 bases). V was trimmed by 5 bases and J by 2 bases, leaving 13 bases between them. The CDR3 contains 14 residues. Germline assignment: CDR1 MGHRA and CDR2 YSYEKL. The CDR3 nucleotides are TGCGCCAGCAGCTTCCGGACAGCCACCTACGAGCAGTACTTC. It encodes CASSFRTATYEQYF.

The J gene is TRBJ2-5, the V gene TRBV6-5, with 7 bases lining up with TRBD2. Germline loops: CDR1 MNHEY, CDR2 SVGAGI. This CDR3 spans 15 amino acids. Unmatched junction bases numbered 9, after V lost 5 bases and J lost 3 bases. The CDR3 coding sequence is TGTGCCAGCAGTGCCCTTGGGGGGGGAAAAGAGACCCAGTACTTC. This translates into CASSALGGGKETQYF.

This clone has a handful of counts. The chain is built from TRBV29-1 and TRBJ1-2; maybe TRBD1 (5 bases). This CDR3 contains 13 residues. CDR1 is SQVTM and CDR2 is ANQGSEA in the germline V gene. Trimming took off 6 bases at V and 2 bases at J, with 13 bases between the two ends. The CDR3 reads CSVPGTGNYGYTF. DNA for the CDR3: TGCAGCGTGCCCGGGACGGGGAACTATGGCTACACCTTC.

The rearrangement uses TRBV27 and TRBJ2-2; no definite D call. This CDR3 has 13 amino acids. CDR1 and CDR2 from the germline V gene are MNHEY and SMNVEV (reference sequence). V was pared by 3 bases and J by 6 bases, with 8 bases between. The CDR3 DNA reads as TGTGCCAGCAGTTTGCGGTTAGCCGGGGAGCTGTTTTTT. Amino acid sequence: CASSLRLAGELFF.

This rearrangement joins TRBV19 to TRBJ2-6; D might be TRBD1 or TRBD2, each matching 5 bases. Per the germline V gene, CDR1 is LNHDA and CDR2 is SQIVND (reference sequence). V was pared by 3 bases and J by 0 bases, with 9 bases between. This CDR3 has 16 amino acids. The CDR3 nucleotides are TGTGCCAGTAGTATGGGACCGGCCTCTGGGGCCAACGTCCTGACTTTC. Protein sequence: CASSMGPASGANVLTF.

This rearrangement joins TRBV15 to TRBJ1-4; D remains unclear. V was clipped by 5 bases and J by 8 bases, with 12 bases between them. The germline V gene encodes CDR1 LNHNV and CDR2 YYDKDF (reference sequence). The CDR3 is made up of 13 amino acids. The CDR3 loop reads CATSRKLEEKLFF. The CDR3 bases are TGTGCCACCAGCCGGAAATTGGAGGAAAAACTGTTTTTT.

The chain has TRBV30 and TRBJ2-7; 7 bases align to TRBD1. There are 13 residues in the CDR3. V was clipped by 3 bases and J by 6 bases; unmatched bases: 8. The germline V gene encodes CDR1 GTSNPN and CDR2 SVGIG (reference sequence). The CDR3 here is CAWRTGSSGEQYF. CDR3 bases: TGTGCCTGGAGGACAGGGTCCTCAGGCGAGCAGTACTTC.

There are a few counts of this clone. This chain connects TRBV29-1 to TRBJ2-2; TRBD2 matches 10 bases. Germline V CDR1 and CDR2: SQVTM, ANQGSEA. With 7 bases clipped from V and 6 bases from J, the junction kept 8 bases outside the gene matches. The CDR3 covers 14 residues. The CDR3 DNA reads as TGCAGCGGGCAAGCGGGAGGGCCCCCCGGGGAGCTGTTTTTT. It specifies CSGQAGGPPGELFF.

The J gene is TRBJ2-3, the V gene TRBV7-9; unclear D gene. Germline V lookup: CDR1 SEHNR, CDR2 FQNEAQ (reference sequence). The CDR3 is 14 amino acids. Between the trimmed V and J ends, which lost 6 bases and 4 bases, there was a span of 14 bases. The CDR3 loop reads CASSSVMSADTQYF. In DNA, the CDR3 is TGTGCCAGCAGTTCAGTGATGAGCGCAGATACGCAGTATTTT.

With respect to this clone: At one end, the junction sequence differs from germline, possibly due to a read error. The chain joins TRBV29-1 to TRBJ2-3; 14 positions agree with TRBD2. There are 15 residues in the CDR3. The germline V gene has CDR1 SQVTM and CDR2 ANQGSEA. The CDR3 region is CSVSTSGRVADTQCF. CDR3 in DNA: TGCAGCGTTTCGACTAGCGGGAGGGTTGCGGATACGCAGTGTTTT.

CDR3 region: CASSHPLDTQYF. CDR3 DNA: TGCGCCAGCAGCCACCCCCTGGATACGCAGTATTTT. The chain links TRBV4-1 to TRBJ2-3; D gene ambiguous. CDR1 and CDR2 (germline): MGHRA, YSYEKL. The CDR3 sequence is 12 residues long. V lost 3 bases to trimming and J lost 6 bases, with 7 bases between them.

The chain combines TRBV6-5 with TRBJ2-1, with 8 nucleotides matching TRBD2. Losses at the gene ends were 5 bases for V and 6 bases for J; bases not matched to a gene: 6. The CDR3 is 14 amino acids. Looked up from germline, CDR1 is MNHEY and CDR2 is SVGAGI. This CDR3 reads CASSPRTSINEQFF. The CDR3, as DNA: TGTGCCAGCAGTCCTCGGACTAGCATCAATGAGCAGTTCTTC.

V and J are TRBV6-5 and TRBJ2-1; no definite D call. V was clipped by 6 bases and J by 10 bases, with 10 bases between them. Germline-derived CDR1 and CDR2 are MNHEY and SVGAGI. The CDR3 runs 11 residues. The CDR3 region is CASSHGTEQFF. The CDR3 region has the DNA TGTGCCAGCAGCCACGGAACGGAGCAGTTCTTC.

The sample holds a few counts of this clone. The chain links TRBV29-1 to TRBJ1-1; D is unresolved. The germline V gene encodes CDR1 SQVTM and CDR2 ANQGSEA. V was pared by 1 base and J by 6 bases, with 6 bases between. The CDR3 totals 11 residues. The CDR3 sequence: CSVEASAEAFF. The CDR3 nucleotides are TGCAGCGTTGAAGCATCCGCTGAAGCTTTCTTT.

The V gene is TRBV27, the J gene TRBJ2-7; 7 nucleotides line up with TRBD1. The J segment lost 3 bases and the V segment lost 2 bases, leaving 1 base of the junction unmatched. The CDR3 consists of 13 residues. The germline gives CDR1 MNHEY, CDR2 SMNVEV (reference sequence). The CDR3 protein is CASSLRTGYEQYF. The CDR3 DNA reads TGTGCCAGCAGTTTAAGGACAGGCTACGAGCAGTACTTC.

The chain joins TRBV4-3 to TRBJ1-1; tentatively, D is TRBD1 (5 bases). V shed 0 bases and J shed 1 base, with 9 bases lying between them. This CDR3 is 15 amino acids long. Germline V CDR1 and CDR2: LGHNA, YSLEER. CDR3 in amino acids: CASSQEGVGNTEAFF. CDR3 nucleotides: TGCGCCAGCAGCCAAGAAGGGGTGGGGAACACTGAAGCTTTCTTT.